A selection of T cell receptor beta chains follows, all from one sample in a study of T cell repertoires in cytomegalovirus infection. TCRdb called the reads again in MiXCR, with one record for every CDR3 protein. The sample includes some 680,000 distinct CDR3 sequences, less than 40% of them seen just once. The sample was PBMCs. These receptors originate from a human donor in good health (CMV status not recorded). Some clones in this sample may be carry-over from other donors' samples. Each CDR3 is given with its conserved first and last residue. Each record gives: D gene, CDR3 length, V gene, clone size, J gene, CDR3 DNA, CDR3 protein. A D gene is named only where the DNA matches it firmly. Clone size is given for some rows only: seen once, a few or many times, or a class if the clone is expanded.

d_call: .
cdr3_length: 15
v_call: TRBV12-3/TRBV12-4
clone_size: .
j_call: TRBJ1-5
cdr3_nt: TGTGCCAGCAGTTTCGGGCGGGGGAACAATCAGCCCCAGCATTTT
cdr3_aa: CASSFGRGNNQPQHF

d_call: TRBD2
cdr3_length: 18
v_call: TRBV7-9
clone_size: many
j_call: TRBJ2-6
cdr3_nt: TGTGCCAGCAGCCATAGGACTAGCGGAGGAACTGGGGCCAACGTCCTGACTTTC
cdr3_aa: CASSHRTSGGTGANVLTF

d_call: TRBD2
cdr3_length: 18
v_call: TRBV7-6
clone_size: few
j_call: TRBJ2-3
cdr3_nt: TGTGCCAGCAGCTTTCGAGCGGGAGGACCACCTAGCACAGATACGCAGTATTTT
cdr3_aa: CASSFRAGGPPSTDTQYF

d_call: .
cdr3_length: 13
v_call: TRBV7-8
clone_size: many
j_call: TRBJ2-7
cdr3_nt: TGTGCCAGCAGCTGGTCCCCCCCTTACGAGCAGTACTTC
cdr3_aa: CASSWSPPYEQYF

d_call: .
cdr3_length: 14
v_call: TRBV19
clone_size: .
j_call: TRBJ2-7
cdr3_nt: TGTGCCAGTAGTACCCCGGGACACATCTACGAGCAGTACTTC
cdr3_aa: CASSTPGHIYEQYF

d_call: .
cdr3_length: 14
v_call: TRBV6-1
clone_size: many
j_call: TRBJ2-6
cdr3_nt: TGTGCCAGCAGTCAGGGGACCGGGGCCAACGTCCTGACTTTC
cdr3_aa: CASSQGTGANVLTF

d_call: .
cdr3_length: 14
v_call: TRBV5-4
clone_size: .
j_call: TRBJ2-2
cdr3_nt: TGTGCCAGCAGCCCGAGGACACTCACCGGGGAGCTGTTTTTT
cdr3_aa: CASSPRTLTGELFF

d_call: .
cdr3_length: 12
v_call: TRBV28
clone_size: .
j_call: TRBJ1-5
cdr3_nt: TGTGCCAGCGTAGAGGGGCTCCAGCCCCAGCATTTT
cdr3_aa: CASVEGLQPQHF

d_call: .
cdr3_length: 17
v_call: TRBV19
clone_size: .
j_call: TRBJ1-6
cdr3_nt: TGTGCCAGTAATCCAGCTGCCAGGAACAGCTATAATTCACCCCTCCACTTT
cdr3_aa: CASNPAARNSYNSPLHF

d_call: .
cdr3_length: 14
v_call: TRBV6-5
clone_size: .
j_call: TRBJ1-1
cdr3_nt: TGTGCCAGCAGTTACTTCGAGGGTTTCACTGAAGCTTTCTTT
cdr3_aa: CASSYFEGFTEAFF

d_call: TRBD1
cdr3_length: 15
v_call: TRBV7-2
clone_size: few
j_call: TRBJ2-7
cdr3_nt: TGTGCCAGCAGCTTAGCGGGGACAGGGGTTTACGAGCAGTACTTC
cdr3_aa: CASSLAGTGVYEQYF

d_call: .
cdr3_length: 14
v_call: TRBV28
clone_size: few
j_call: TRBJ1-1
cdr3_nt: TGTGCCAGCAGTGTCCCGGGACCTAACACTGAAGCTTTCTTT
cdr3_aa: CASSVPGPNTEAFF

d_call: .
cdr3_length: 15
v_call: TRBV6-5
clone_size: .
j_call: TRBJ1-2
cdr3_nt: TGTGCCAGCAGTTACTCGGTCAGGGTGGCGTCGGGCTACACCTTC
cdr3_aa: CASSYSVRVASGYTF

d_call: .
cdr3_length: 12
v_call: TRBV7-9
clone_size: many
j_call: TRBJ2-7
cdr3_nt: TGTGCCAGCAGCTTAGGGTCAAACGAGCAGTACTTC
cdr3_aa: CASSLGSNEQYF

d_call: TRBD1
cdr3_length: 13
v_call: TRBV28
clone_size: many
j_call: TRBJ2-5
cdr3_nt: TGTGCCAGCAGTTCAGGGGGTCTAAAGACCCAGTACTTC
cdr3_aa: CASSSGGLKTQYF

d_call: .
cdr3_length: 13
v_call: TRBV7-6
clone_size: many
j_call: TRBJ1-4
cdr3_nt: TGTGCCAGCAGTAGGACGGGGGAAGGAAAACTGTTTTTT
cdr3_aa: CASSRTGEGKLFF

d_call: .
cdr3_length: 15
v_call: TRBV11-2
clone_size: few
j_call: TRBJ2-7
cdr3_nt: TGTGCCAGCAGCTTAGAAAGGACGGGAGTCTACGAGCAGTACTTC
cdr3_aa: CASSLERTGVYEQYF

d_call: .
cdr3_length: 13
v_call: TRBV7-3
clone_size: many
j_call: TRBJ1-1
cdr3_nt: TGTGCCAGCAGCTTGACAGTGAACACTGAAGCTTTCTTT
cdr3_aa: CASSLTVNTEAFF

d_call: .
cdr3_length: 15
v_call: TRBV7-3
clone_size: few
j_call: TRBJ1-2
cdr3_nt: TGTGCCAGCAGCCAATCGGGACGTATCTCCTATGGCTACACCTTC
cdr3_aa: CASSQSGRISYGYTF

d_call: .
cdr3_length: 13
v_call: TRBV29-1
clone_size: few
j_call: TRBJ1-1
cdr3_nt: TGCAGCGCCGTTTTATCAGTCAACACTGAAGCTTTCTTT
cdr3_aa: CSAVLSVNTEAFF

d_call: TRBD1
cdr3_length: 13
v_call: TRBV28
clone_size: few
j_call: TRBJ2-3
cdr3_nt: TGTGCCAGCAATAACAGGGGCGCAGATACGCAGTATTTT
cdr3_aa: CASNNRGADTQYF

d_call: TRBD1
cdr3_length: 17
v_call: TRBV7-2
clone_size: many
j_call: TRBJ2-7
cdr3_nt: TGTGCCAGCAGCCCCCGGGGGACAGGGGCTTTTGGTGACGAGCAGTACTTC
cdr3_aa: CASSPRGTGAFGDEQYF

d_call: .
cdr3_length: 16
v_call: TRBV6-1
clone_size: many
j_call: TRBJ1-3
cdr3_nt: TGTGCCAGCAGTGAATTATTTGAGCTCTCTGGAAACACCATATATTTT
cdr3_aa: CASSELFELSGNTIYF

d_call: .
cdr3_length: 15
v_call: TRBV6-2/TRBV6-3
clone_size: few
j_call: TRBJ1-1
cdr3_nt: TGTGCCAGCAGTTACCCCCGATTTATAGGCACTGAAGCTTTCTTT
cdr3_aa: CASSYPRFIGTEAFF

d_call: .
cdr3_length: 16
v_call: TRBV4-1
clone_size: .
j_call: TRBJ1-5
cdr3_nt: TGCGCCAGCAGCCAAGATCTGGGGCAGGCGCGTCAGCCCCAGCATTTT
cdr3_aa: CASSQDLGQARQPQHF

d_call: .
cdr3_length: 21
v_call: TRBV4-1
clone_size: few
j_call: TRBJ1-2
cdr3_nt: TGCGCCAGCAGCCCCTATCCCAGGGGCACCCGTGTCGCCGGAGCCCCGAATGGCTACACCTTC
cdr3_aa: CASSPYPRGTRVAGAPNGYTF

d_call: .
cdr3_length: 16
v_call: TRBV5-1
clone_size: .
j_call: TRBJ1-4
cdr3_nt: TGCGCCAGCAGCCGATCCTGGAATAAAGGGGGGGAAAAACTGTTTTTT
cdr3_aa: CASSRSWNKGGEKLFF

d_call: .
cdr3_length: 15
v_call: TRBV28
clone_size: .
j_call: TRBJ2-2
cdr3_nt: TGTGCCAGCACCCGAGGGGGGGGGCCATCGGGGGAGCTGTTTTTT
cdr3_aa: CASTRGGGPSGELFF

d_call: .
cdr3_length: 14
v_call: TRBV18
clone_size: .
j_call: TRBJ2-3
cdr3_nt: TGTGCCAGCTCACTTCTGGATACGGCAGATACGCAGTATTTT
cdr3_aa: CASSLLDTADTQYF

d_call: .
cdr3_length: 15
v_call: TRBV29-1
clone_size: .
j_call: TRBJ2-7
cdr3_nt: TGCAGCGTTGAACGATGGGAGGGGGGAGATTACGAGCAGTACTTC
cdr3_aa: CSVERWEGGDYEQYF

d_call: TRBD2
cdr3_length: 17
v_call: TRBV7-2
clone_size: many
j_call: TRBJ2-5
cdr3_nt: TGTGCCAGCAGTATTAACTCGCTAGCGGGAGGTGGAGAGACCCAGTACTTC
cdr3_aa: CASSINSLAGGGETQYF

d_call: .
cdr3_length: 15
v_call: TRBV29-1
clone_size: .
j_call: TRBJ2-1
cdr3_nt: TGCAGCGTTGAAGTCTCGGGCGGGCCCTACAATGAGCAGTTCTTC
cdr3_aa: CSVEVSGGPYNEQFF

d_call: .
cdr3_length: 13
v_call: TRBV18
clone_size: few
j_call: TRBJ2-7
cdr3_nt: TGTGCCAGCTCACCTACGTCCGGCCGGGAGCAGTACTTC
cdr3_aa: CASSPTSGREQYF

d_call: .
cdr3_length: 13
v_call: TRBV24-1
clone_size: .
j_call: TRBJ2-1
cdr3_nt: TGTGCCACCAGCAAAATGACCGGCAATGAGCAGTTCTTC
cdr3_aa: CATSKMTGNEQFF

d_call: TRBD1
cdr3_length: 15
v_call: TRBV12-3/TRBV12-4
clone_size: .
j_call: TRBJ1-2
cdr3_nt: TGTGCCAGCAGTTTGACAGGGGGCGCAGGCTATGGCTACACCTTC
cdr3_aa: CASSLTGGAGYGYTF

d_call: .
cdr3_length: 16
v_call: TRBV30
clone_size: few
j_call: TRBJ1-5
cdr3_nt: TGTGCCTGGAGTGTATCCCGGGGCAGGGGTCGTCAGCCCCAGCATTTT
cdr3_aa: CAWSVSRGRGRQPQHF

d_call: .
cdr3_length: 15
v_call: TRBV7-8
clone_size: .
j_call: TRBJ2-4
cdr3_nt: TGTGCCAGCAGCTTGGACTATCTAGCCAAAAACATTCAGTACTTC
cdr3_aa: CASSLDYLAKNIQYF

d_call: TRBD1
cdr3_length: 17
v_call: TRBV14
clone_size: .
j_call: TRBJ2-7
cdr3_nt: TGTGCCAGCAGCCAAGATTCTCCGGGACAGGGGAACTACGAGCAGTACTTC
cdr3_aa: CASSQDSPGQGNYEQYF

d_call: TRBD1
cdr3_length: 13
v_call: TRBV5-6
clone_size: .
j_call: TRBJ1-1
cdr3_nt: TGTGCCAGCCGACAGGGATATGGCACTGAAGCTTTCTTT
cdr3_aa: CASRQGYGTEAFF

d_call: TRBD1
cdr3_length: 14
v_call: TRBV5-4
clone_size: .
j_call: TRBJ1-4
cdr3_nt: TGTGCCAGCAGCACGACAGGGAAGAGTGAAAAACTGTTTTTT
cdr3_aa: CASSTTGKSEKLFF

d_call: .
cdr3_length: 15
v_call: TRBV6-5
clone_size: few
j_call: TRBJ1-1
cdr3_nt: TGTGCCAGCAGAGAACAGGGAATTTGGGACACTGAAGCTTTCTTT
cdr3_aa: CASREQGIWDTEAFF

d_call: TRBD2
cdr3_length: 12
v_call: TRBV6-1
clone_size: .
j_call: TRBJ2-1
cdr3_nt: TGTGCCAGCAGTTATGCGGGGGAAAAGCAGTTCTTC
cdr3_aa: CASSYAGEKQFF

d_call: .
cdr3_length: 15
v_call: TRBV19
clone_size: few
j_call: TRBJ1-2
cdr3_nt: TGTGCCAGTAGTTCCCCGGAGGGAAGGCACTATGGCTACACCTTC
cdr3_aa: CASSSPEGRHYGYTF

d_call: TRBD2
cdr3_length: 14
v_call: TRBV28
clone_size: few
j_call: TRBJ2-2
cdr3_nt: TGTGCCAGCAGTCGCGGGGGGAAAACCGGGGAGCTGTTTTTT
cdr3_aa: CASSRGGKTGELFF

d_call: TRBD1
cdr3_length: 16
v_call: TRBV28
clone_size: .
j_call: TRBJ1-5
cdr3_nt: TGTGCCAGCAGTTTATCCGGACAGGGAGGGGATCAGCCCCAGCATTTT
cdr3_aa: CASSLSGQGGDQPQHF

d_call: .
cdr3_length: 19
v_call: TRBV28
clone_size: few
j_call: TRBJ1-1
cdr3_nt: TGTGCCAGCAGTTTGCCCTCCGTAGGGGAAACTTTGGTTAACACTGAAGCTTTCTTT
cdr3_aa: CASSLPSVGETLVNTEAFF

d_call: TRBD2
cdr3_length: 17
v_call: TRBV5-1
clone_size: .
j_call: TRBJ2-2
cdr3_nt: TGCGCCAGCAGCCCCTTTCTAGCGGGAGGCAACACCGGGGAGCTGTTTTTT
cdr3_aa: CASSPFLAGGNTGELFF

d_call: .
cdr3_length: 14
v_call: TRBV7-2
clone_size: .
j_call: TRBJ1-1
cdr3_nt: TGTGCCAGCAGGCCGGCTCGGGGGGGCACTGAAGCTTTCTTT
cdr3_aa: CASRPARGGTEAFF

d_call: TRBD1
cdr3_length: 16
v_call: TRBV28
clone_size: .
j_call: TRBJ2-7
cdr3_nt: TGTGCCAGCAGTTCTCCATGGCGGACAGGGGCCTACGAGCAGTACTTC
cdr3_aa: CASSSPWRTGAYEQYF

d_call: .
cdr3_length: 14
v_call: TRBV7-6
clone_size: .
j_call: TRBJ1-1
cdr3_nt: TGTGCCAGCAGCCGAGTTACGGCGAACACTGAAGCTTTCTTT
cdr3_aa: CASSRVTANTEAFF

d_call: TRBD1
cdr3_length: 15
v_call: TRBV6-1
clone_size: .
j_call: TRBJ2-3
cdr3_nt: TGTGCCAGCAGTGAAGTTACAGGGGGGAGGGATACGCAGTATTTT
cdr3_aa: CASSEVTGGRDTQYF

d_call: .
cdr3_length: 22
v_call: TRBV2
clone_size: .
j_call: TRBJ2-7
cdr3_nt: TGTGCCAGCAGTCGATACCGAACTGCATCAGGCAGCCCATCAGGATTTGGATACGAGCAGTACTTC
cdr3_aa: CASSRYRTASGSPSGFGYEQYF

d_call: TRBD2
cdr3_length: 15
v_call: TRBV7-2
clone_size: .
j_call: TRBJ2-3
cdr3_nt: TGTGCCAGCAGCTTAAAAGCGGGAGACACAGATACGCATTATTTT
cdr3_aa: CASSLKAGDTDTHYF